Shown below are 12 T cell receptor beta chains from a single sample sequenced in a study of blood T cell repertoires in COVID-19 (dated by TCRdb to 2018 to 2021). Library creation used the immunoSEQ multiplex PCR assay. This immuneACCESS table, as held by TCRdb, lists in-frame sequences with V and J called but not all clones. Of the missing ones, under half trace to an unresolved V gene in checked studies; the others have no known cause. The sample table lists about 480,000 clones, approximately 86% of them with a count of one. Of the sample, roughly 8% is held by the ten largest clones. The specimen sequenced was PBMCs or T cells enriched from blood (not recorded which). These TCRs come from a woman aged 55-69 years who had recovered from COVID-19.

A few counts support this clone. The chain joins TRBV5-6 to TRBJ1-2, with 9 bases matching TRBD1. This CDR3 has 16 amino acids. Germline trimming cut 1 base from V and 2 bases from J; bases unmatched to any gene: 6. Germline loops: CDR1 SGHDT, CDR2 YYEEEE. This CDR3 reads CASSLSSGTGNYGYTF. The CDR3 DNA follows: TGTGCCAGCAGCTTGTCTTCCGGGACAGGGAACTATGGCTACACCTTC.

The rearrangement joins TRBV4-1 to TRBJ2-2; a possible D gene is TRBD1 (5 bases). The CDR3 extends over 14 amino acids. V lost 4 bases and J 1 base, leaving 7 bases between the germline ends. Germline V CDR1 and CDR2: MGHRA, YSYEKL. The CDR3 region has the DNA TGCGCCAGCAGCCCCCAGGGGAACACCGGGGAGCTGTTTTTT. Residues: CASSPQGNTGELFF.

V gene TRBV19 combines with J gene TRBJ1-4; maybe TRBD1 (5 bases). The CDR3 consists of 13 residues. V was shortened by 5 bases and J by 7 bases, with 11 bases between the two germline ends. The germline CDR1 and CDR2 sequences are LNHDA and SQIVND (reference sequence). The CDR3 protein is CASSGDWGEKLFF. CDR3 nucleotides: TGTGCCAGTAGTGGGGACTGGGGTGAAAAACTGTTTTTT.

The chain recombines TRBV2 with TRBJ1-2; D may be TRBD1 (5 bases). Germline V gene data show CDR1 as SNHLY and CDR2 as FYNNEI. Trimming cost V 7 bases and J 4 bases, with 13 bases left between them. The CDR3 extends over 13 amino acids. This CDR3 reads CASIPGRGYGYTF. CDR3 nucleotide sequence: TGTGCCAGCATCCCAGGGAGGGGCTATGGCTACACCTTC.

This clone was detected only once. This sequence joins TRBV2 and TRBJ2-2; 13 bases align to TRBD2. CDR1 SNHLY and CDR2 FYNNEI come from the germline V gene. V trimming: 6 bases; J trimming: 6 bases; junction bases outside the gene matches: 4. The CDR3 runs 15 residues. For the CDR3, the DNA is TGTGCCAGCAGCACTACTAGCGGGGGGGCCGGGGAGCTGTTTTTT. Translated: CASSTTSGGAGELFF.

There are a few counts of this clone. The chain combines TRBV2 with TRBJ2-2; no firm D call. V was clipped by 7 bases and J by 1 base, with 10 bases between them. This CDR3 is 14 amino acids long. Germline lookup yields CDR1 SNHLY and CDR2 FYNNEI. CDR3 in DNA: TGTGCCAGCACCCTAAGAATGAACACCGGGGAGCTGTTTTTT. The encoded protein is CASTLRMNTGELFF.

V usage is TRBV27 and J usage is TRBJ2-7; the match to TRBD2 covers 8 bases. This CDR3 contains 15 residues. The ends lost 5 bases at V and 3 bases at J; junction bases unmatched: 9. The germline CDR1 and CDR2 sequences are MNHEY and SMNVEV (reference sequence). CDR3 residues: CASSRSRGGFYEQYF. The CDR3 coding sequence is TGTGCCAGCAGTCGGTCTCGGGGGGGGTTCTACGAGCAGTACTTC.

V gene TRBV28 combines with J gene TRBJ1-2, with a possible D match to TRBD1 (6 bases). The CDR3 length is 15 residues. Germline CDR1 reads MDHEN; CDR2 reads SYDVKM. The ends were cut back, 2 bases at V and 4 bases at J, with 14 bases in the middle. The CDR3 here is CASSLRQGLLYGYTF. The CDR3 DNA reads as TGTGCCAGCAGTTTAAGGCAGGGGCTCCTCTATGGCTACACCTTC.

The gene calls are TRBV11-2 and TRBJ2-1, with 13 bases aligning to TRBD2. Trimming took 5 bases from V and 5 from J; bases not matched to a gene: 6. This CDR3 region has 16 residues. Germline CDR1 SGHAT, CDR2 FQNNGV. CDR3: CASSHLGLAGDNEQFF. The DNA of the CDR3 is TGTGCCAGCAGCCATCTAGGACTAGCGGGGGACAATGAGCAGTTCTTC.

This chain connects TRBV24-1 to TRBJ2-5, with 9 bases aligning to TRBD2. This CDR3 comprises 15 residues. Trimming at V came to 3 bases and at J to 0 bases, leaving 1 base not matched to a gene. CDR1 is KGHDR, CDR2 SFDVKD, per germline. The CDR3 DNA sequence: TGTGCCACCAGTGATGGGACTAGCCACCAAGAGACCCAGTACTTC. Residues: CATSDGTSHQETQYF.

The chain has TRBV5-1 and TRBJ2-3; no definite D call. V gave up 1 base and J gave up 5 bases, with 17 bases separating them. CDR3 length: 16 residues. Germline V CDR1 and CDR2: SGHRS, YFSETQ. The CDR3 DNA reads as TGCGCCAGCAGCTTGTCTGTCTCGGGTCTTGGAGATACGCAGTATTTT. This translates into CASSLSVSGLGDTQYF.

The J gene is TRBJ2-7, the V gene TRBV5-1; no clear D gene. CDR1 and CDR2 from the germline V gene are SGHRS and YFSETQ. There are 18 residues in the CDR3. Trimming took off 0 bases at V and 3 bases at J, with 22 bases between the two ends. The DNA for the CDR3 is TGCGCCAGCAGCTTGGGTACAGCCGGCCCGATCTCATTCTACGAGCAGTACTTC. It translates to CASSLGTAGPISFYEQYF.